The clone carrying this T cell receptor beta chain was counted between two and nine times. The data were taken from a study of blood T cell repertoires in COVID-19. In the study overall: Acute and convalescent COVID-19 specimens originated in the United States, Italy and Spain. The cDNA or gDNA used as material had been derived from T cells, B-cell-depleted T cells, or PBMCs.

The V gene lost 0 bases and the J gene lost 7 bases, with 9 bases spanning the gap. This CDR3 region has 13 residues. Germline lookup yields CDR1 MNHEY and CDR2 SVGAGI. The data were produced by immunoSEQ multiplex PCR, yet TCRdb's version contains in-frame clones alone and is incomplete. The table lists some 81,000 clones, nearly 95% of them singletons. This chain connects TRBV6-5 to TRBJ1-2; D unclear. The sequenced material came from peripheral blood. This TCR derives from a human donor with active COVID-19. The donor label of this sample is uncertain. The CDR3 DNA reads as TGTGCCAGCAGTTACTCGGAGCGAGGTGGCTACACCTTC. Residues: CASSYSERGGYTF.